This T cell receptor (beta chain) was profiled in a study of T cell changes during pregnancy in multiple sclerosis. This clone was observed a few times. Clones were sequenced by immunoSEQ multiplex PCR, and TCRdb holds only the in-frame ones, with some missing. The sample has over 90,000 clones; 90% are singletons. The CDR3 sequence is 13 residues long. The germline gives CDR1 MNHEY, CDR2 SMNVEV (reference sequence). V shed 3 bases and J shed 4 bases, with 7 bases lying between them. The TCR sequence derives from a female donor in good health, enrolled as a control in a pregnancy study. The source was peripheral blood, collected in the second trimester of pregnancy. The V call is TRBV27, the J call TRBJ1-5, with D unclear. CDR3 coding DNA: TGTGCCAGCAGTTTGTCAGTAAATCAGCCCCAGCATTTT. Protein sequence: CASSLSVNQPQHF.